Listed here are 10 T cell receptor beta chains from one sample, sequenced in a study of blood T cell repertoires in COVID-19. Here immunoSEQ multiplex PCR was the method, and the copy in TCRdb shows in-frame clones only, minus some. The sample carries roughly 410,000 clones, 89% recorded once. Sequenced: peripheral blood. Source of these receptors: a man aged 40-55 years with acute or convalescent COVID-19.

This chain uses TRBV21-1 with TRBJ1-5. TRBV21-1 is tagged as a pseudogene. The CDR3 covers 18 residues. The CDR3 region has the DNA TGTGCCAGCAGCAAAGAGTCAGTGGGAGTATATAGCAATCAGCCCCAGCATTTT. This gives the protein CASSKESVGVYSNQPQHF.

The CDR3 DNA reads TGTGCCAGCAGTGGACAGTATAGCAATCAGCCCCAGCATTTT. The encoded protein is CASSGQYSNQPQHF. The chain carries TRBV3-1 (or the pseudogene TRBV3-2) and TRBJ1-5; tentatively, D is TRBD1 (6 bases). CDR3 length: 14 amino acids. Germline values: CDR1 LGHDT, CDR2 YNNKEL (reference sequence). V lost 6 bases and J 0 bases, leaving 9 bases between the germline ends.

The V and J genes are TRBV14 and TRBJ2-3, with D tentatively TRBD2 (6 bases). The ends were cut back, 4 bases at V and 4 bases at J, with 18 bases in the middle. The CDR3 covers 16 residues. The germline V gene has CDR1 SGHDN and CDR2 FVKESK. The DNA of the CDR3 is TGTGCCAGCAGCCCTTGGGAGGTAGGGATGCCAGATACGCAGTATTTT. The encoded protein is CASSPWEVGMPDTQYF.

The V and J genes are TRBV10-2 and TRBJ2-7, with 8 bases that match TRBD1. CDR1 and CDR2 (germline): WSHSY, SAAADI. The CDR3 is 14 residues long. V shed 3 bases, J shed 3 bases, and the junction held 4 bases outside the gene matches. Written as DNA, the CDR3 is TGCGCCAGCAGTGATAGGGACAGGAACTACGAGCAGTACTTC. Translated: CASSDRDRNYEQYF.

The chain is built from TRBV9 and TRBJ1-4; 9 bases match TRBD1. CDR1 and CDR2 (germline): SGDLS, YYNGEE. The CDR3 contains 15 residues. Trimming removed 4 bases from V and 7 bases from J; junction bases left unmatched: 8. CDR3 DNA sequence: TGTGCCAGCAGCATAGGGACAGGGTCGGGTGAAAAACTGTTTTTT. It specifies CASSIGTGSGEKLFF.

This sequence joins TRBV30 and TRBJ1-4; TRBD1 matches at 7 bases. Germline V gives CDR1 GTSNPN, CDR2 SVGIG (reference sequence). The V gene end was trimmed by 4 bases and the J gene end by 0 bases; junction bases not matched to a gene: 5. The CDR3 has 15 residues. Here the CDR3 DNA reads TGTGCCTGGACTTCAGGACAGGCAACTAATGAAAAACTGTTTTTT. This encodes CAWTSGQATNEKLFF.

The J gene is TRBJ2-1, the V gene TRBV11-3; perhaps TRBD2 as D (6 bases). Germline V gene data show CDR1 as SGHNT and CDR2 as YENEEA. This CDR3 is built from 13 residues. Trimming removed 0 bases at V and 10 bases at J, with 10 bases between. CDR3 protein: CASSLESSGEQFF. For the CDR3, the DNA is TGTGCCAGCAGCTTAGAATCGAGCGGGGAGCAGTTCTTC. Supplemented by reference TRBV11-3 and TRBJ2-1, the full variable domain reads EAGVVQSPRYKIIEKKQPVAFWCNPISGHNTLYWYLQNLGQGPELLIRYENEEAVDDSQLPKDRFSAERLKGVDSTLKIQPAELGDSAVYLCASSLESSGEQFFGPGTRLTVL.

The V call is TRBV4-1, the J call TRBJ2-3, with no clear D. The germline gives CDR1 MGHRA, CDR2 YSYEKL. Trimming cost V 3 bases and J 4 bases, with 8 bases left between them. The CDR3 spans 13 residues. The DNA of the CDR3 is TGCGCCAGCAGCCAGTCTAACCCAGATACGCAGTATTTT. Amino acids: CASSQSNPDTQYF.

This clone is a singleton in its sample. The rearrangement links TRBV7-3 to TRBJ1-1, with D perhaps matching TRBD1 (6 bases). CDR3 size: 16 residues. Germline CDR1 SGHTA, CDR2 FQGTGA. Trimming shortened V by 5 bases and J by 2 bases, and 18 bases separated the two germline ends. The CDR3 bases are TGTGCCAGCAGCCCCAGTGGGGGGGCGGGTAACACTGAAGCTTTCTTT. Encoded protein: CASSPSGGAGNTEAFF.

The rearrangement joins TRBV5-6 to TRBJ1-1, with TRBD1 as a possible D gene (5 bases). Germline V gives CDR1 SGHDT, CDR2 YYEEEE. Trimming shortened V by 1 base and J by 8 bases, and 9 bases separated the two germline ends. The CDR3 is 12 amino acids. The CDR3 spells CASSLLGPEAFF. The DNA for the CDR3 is TGTGCCAGCAGCTTGTTGGGGCCCGAAGCTTTCTTT.